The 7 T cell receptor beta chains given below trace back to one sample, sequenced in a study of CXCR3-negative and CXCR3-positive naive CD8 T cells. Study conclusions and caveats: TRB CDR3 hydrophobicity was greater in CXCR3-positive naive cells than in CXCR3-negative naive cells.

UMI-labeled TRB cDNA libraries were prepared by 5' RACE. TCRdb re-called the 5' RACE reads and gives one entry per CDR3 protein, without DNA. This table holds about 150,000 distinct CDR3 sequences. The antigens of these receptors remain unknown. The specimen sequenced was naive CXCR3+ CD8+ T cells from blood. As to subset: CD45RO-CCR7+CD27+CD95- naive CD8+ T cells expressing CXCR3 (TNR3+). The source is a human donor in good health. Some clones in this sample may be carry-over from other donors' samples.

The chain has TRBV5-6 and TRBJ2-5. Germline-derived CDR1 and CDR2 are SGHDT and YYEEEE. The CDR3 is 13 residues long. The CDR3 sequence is CASSFRTQETQYF.

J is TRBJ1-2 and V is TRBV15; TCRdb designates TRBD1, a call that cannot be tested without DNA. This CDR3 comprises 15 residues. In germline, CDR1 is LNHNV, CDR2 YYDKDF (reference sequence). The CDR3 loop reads CATSTWREAPYGYTF.

CDR3 sequence reads: CATSLRRLPAEQYF. The chain is built from TRBV15 and TRBJ2-7; absent DNA, TCRdb's TRBD2 call cannot be checked. Germline CDR1 is LNHNV and CDR2 is YYDKDF (reference sequence). The CDR3 has 14 residues.

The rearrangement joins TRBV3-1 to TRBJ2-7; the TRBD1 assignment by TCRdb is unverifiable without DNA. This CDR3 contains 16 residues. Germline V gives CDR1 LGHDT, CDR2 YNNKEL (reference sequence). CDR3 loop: CASSQLRDRSVYEQYF.

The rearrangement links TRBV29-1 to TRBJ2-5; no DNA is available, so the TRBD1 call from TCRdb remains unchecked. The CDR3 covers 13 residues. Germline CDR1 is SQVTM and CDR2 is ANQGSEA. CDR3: CSVAGGLGETQYF.

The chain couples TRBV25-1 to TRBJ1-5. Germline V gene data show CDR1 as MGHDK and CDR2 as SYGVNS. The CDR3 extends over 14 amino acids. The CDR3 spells CASSEYSVNQPQHF.

CDR3 amino acids: CASSQVSDGTYHKQYF. The gene calls are TRBV3-1 and TRBJ2-7; TCRdb indicates TRBD1, and absent DNA this call remains unverified. The CDR3 extends over 16 amino acids. CDR1 LGHDT and CDR2 YNNKEL come from the germline V gene (reference sequence).